This TCR beta chain was sequenced during a study of cytomegalovirus exposure and HLA in healthy donors. General study results and limits: Later analysis indicated greater clonal expansion among HLA-associated TCR beta chains than among equally common other chains. Investigators reported around 150 TCR beta chains as tied to cytomegalovirus. Most of the TCR beta V segments (in an earlier analysis) were productive either about 87% or about 30% of the time.

Comments on this clone: Its cognate antigen is unknown.

The primer mix had 60 Vbeta and 13 Jbeta primers. The protocol was immunoSEQ multiplex PCR, while the TCRdb copy is restricted to in-frame clones and leaves out a portion. The sample comprises under 200,000 clones, about four fifths of which are singletons, and around 8% rests with the top ten. Trimming stripped 4 bases from V and 8 bases from J, with 8 bases between. Germline V gives CDR1 SGHTA, CDR2 FQGNSA. The CDR3 length is 12 residues. This TCR was sampled from a male donor in good health and CMV-seropositive. The sequencing sample was made of PBMCs. V gene TRBV7-2 combines with J gene TRBJ1-4; maybe TRBD1 (6 bases). Here the CDR3 DNA reads TGTGCCAGCAGCTCAGGGGACGAAAAACTGTTTTTT. Its translation is CASSSGDEKLFF.